The present T cell receptor beta chain was sequenced within a study of blood T cell repertoires in COVID-19. Study overall: The United States, Italy and Spain were the sources of the acute and convalescent COVID-19 samples. T cells, B-cell-depleted T cells, or PBMCs provided the cDNA or gDNA that served as material.

Methods used by the authors: Amplifying reference gene primers gave estimates of nucleated cell counts. Assay: immunoSEQ multiplex PCR; the TCRdb copy retains only in-frame clones and omits some. That table gives V, J and clone size, and the DNA gave D and trimming. The sample shows around 110,000 clones, less than 95% of them seen only once. V was clipped by 3 bases and J by 6 bases; unmatched bases: 6. Germline V gene data show CDR1 as SEHNR and CDR2 as FQNEAQ (reference sequence). The CDR3 is 15 residues long. The sample consisted of peripheral blood. This receptor was taken from a human donor with active COVID-19. The donor label of this sample is uncertain. V usage is TRBV7-9 and J usage is TRBJ1-1, with TRBD1 matching 11 bases. The CDR3 loop reads CASSFTGTGGSEAFF. The CDR3 nucleotides are TGTGCCAGCAGCTTTACCGGGACAGGGGGATCTGAAGCTTTCTTT.